The entry below describes one T cell receptor beta chain. Its cognate antigen is unknown. The entry originates in a study of graft-versus-host responses after intestinal transplantation. Study-level background: Recipients underwent multivisceral, liver-intestinal, or isolated intestinal transplants. Recipients across the board were started on anti-thymocyte globulin induction, then kept on tacrolimus and steroids for around three years.

Study findings and constraints: Present in recipient marrow, GvH clones included some that appeared first in ileum or blood. Allograft graft-versus-host to host-versus-graft clonal ratios ran high in patients with graft-donor T cell macrochimerism.

Only in-frame clones appear in the TCRdb table, and some are missing; sequencing was by immunoSEQ multiplex PCR. The table has roughly 9,400 clones, around 94% seen once; the top ten hold 2.2%. This CDR3 spans 16 amino acids. CDR1 is LNHDA, CDR2 SQIVND, per germline (reference sequence). Trimming removed 7 bases from V and 8 bases from J, with 24 bases in between. V and J are TRBV19 and TRBJ2-1, with a weak D call TRBD1 (5 bases). The sample was PBMCs, taken 8 days after intestinal transplant. This sequence originates from a human patient who received an intestinal transplant, so some T cells may come from the graft donor. CDR3 loop: CASTSPRAGSRYEQFF. CDR3 bases: TGTGCCAGTACCTCCCCACGGGCAGGGTCGCGTTATGAGCAGTTCTTC. Using reference TRBV19 and TRBJ2-1 for the parts outside the CDR3, the full variable domain is DGGITQSPKYLFRKEGQNVTLSCEQNLNHDAMYWYRQDPGQGLRLIYYSQIVNDFQKGDIAEGYSVSREKKESFPLTVTSAQKNPTAFYLCASTSPRAGSRYEQFFGPGTRLTVL.